The 9 T cell receptor beta chains below were found in one sample sequenced in a study of shared clonotypes between healthy human individuals. The assay was immunoSEQ multiplex PCR, and TCRdb's table has in-frame clones only and misses some. The sample records more than 900,000 clones, around three quarters being singletons. Material: memory CD4+ T cells from PBMCs. Subset of the sample: CD45RA-negative fraction. These receptors were obtained from a young man in good health. Some clones in this sample may be carry-over from other donors' samples.

As concerns this clone: Additional DNA sequences in this sample encode the identical CDR3. The chain recombines TRBV4-3 with TRBJ1-1; D possibly corresponds to TRBD1 (5 bases). The V end lost 0 bases, the J end lost 3 bases, and 8 bases lay between the germline ends. This CDR3 spans 14 amino acids. Germline CDR1 is LGHNA and CDR2 is YSLEER. In DNA, the CDR3 is TGCGCCAGCAGCCAAGAAACGGGGGACACTGAAGCTTTCTTT. Translation gives CASSQETGDTEAFF.

The V gene is TRBV25-1, the J gene TRBJ2-3; D remains unclear. Trimming left V 8 bases short and J 0 bases short, with 15 bases between. This CDR3 spans 15 amino acids. CDR1 is MGHDK, CDR2 SYGVNS, per germline. The CDR3, as DNA: TGTGCCAGCTGGAGAAAGAGACTCAGCACAGATACGCAGTATTTT. Translating it yields CASWRKRLSTDTQYF.

V is TRBV30 and J is TRBJ2-1, with a weak D call TRBD2 (6 bases). The CDR3 sequence is 13 residues long. V shed 4 bases and J shed 6 bases, with 13 bases lying between them. Per germline, CDR1 GTSNPN and CDR2 SVGIG (reference sequence). The CDR3 sequence: CAWNRDLINEQFF. CDR3 bases: TGTGCCTGGAATCGGGACTTAATCAATGAGCAGTTCTTC.

This chain uses TRBV9 with TRBJ2-1, with a possible D match to TRBD1 (6 bases). V dropped 3 bases and J dropped 3 bases, with 13 bases sitting between them. Germline lookup yields CDR1 SGDLS and CDR2 YYNGEE. The CDR3 totals 15 residues. In DNA form, the CDR3 reads TGTGCCAGCAGCGCTCAGACAGGTCTCTACAATGAGCAGTTCTTC. Amino acid sequence: CASSAQTGLYNEQFF.

The V call is TRBV6-6, the J call TRBJ2-1; 12 nucleotides match TRBD2. Germline V gene data show CDR1 as MNHNY and CDR2 as SVGAGI (reference sequence). Trimming at V came to 6 bases and at J to 9 bases, leaving 9 bases not matched to a gene. CDR3 size: 15 residues. The CDR3 sequence: CASSPGSSGRGEQFF. CDR3 sequence (DNA): TGTGCCAGCAGCCCCGGATCTAGCGGGAGGGGTGAGCAGTTCTTC.

With regard to this clone: The sample carries other DNA sequences with the same CDR3. The chain joins TRBV7-9 to TRBJ1-5; perhaps TRBD1 as D (5 bases). From germline, CDR1 is SEHNR and CDR2 FQNEAQ (reference sequence). The CDR3 runs 14 residues. Trimming removed 5 bases from V and 2 bases from J, with 10 bases in between. The CDR3 DNA follows: TGTGCCAGCAGCCACGGGGGAGGCAATCAGCCCCAGCATTTT. It specifies CASSHGGGNQPQHF. Filled out from reference TRBV7-9 and TRBJ1-5, the complete variable domain reads DTGVSQNPRHKITKRGQNVTFRCDPISEHNRLYWYRQTLGQGPEFLTYFQNEAQLEKSRLLSDRFSAERPKGSFSTLEIQRTEQGDSAMYLCASSHGGGNQPQHFGDGTRLSIL.

The gene calls are TRBV9 and TRBJ2-1; D tentatively reads TRBD1 or TRBD2 (5 bases each). The CDR3 is made up of 14 amino acids. Germline V gene sequence: CDR1 SGDLS, CDR2 YYNGEE. Trimming left V 3 bases short and J 3 bases short, with 10 bases between. CDR3 sequence: CASSAGTNYNEQFF. CDR3 nucleotide sequence: TGTGCCAGCAGCGCCGGGACCAACTACAATGAGCAGTTCTTC.

This chain connects TRBV29-1 to TRBJ2-4; 7 positions agree with TRBD2. V lost 4 bases, J lost 0 bases, and 3 bases stayed unmatched. CDR3 size: 14 residues. CDR1 and CDR2 from the germline V gene are SQVTM and ANQGSEA. The CDR3 spells CSVAGEGAKNIQYF. Written as DNA, the CDR3 is TGCAGCGTTGCCGGGGAGGGAGCCAAAAACATTCAGTACTTC.

The J gene is TRBJ1-5, the V gene TRBV2; perhaps TRBD1 as D (5 bases). CDR3 length: 15 residues. V gave up 8 bases and J gave up 4 bases, with 18 bases separating them. CDR1 is SNHLY and CDR2 is FYNNEI in the germline V gene. The CDR3 DNA sequence: TGTGCCAGCGGAAGGGACTCCCCTTTAAATCAGCCCCAGCATTTT. Amino acids: CASGRDSPLNQPQHF.